A single sample gave rise to the 23 T cell receptor beta chains below, sequenced in a study of cytomegalovirus exposure and HLA in healthy donors. Both 60 Vbeta primers and 13 Jbeta primers went into the PCR. Here immunoSEQ multiplex PCR was the method, and the copy in TCRdb shows in-frame clones only, minus some. The table has 130,000 or so clones, approximately 82% seen once; the top ten hold roughly 3%. Input material: PBMCs. Receptors were obtained from a woman between 18 and 30 years old in good health and CMV-seropositive.

Of note for this clone: Other DNA variants within this sample encode the same CDR3. The chain combines TRBV6-6 with TRBJ2-1, with D maybe TRBD2 (5 bases). CDR3 size: 14 residues. Trimming stripped 0 bases from V and 4 bases from J, with 7 bases between. CDR1 and CDR2 from the germline V gene are MNHNY and SVGAGI (reference sequence). The DNA for the CDR3 is TGTGCCAGCAGTTACTCGCGGGTTTACAATGAGCAGTTCTTC. It encodes CASSYSRVYNEQFF.

The V gene is TRBV7-6, the J gene TRBJ2-1; no reliable D call. V lost 0 bases and J lost 9, with 6 bases in between. Germline V CDR1 and CDR2: SGHVS, FNYEAQ. The CDR3 sequence is 12 residues long. CDR3: CASSLAPSEQFF. In DNA form, the CDR3 reads TGTGCCAGCAGCTTAGCTCCCTCTGAGCAGTTCTTC.

J is TRBJ2-5 and V is TRBV27; 9 positions match TRBD1. Germline V gene data show CDR1 as MNHEY and CDR2 as SMNVEV (reference sequence). Trimming at V came to 4 bases and at J to 4 bases, leaving 4 bases not matched to a gene. CDR3 length equals 14 residues. The CDR3 nucleotides read TGTGCCAGCAGTTGGGGACAGGGTGGAGAGACCCAGTACTTC. Its translation is CASSWGQGGETQYF.

This clone showed up just a few times. The rearrangement uses TRBV5-4 and TRBJ2-7; TRBD1 matches 11 bases. Per germline, CDR1 SGHNT and CDR2 YYREEE (reference sequence). The CDR3 consists of 16 residues. Losses at the gene ends were 4 bases for V and 6 bases for J; bases not matched to a gene: 12. DNA for the CDR3: TGTGCCAGCAGCCGTTCCGGACGGGACAGGGGGAGCGAGCAGTACTTC. Amino acid sequence: CASSRSGRDRGSEQYF. The variable domain in full, with the rest retrieved from reference TRBV5-4 and TRBJ2-7, is ETGVTQSPTHLIKTRGQQVTLRCSSQSGHNTVSWYQQALGQGPQFIFQYYREEENGRGNFPPRFSGLQFPNYSSELNVNALELDDSALYLCASSRSGRDRGSEQYFGPGTRLTVT.

CDR3 bases: TGTGCCAGCAGTGATTCGGGACAGGGAAACACCATATATTTT. This encodes CASSDSGQGNTIYF. V is TRBV2 and J is TRBJ1-3; the match to TRBD1 covers 7 bases. Trimming removed 3 bases from V and 4 bases from J; junction bases left unmatched: 3. CDR1 is SNHLY and CDR2 is FYNNEI in the germline V gene. The CDR3 totals 14 residues.

The chain employs TRBV11-2 and TRBJ2-3, with 8 bases lining up with TRBD2. Germline CDR1 SGHAT, CDR2 FQNNGV. This CDR3 comprises 17 residues. V gave up 1 base and J gave up 3 bases; unmatched junction bases: 9. CDR3 nucleotide sequence: TGTGCCAGCAGCTTAGTAGTTCCCGGGGGGGCGACAGATACGCAGTATTTT. This translates into CASSLVVPGGATDTQYF.

The rearrangement uses TRBV19 and TRBJ2-3; the match to TRBD2 covers 16 bases. Germline V CDR1 and CDR2: LNHDA, SQIVND (reference sequence). The CDR3 is made up of 19 amino acids. Trimming removed 4 bases from V and 7 bases from J; junction bases left unmatched: 14. The DNA of the CDR3 is TGTGCCAGTAGTACCGCGGCCACGGGACTAGCGGGGGGGGACAATACGCAGTATTTT. Encoded protein: CASSTAATGLAGGDNTQYF.

This clone appeared a few times. The chain is built from TRBV5-4 and TRBJ2-1; 7 bases map to TRBD2. The CDR3 covers 14 residues. Germline CDR1 is SGHNT and CDR2 is YYREEE (reference sequence). V was pared by 2 bases and J by 7 bases, with 6 bases of the junction left unmatched. Here the CDR3 DNA reads TGTGCCAGCAGCTTCCGGACTAGTGGGAATGAGCAGTTCTTC. Its translation is CASSFRTSGNEQFF.

The J gene is TRBJ2-1, the V gene TRBV5-5, with a possible D match to TRBD1 (5 bases). The V end was cut by 4 bases, the J end by 10 bases, with 18 bases between. The germline CDR1 and CDR2 sequences are SGHKS and YYEKEE (reference sequence). This CDR3 has 14 residues. CDR3 in amino acids: CASSASVQGLEQFF. CDR3 bases: TGTGCCAGCAGCGCCTCTGTGCAGGGTTTGGAGCAGTTCTTC.

This chain connects TRBV11-2 to TRBJ1-6; tentatively, D is TRBD1 (5 bases). Germline CDR1 is SGHAT and CDR2 is FQNNGV. The CDR3 totals 14 residues. V shed 8 bases and J shed 14 bases, with 22 bases lying between them. CDR3 sequence reads: CASLKGFKMVALHF. CDR3 coding DNA: TGTGCCAGCCTCAAGGGGTTTAAGATGGTCGCCCTCCACTTT.

The genes are TRBV6-5 and TRBJ2-1, with D perhaps matching TRBD1 (5 bases). The CDR3 sequence is 16 residues long. The V gene's germline CDR1 is MNHEY and CDR2 SVGAGI. V lost 2 bases, J lost 0 bases, and 11 bases lay in between. The DNA for the CDR3 is TGTGCCAGCAGTTACCAGGGCCCAGGCTCCTACAATGAGCAGTTCTTC. Its translation: CASSYQGPGSYNEQFF.

The chain uses TRBV5-1 and TRBJ1-2; possibly TRBD1 for D (6 bases). CDR1 and CDR2 (germline): SGHRS, YFSETQ. The CDR3 sequence is 13 residues long. The germline V and J ends were trimmed by 3 bases and 4 bases, with 10 bases remaining between them. For the CDR3, the DNA is TGCGCCAGCAGCTGGGACAACTCCTATGGCTACACCTTC. Amino acids: CASSWDNSYGYTF.

V usage is TRBV15 and J usage is TRBJ1-4; D is undetermined. Trimming removed 1 base from V and 8 bases from J, with 8 bases in between. Germline values: CDR1 LNHNV, CDR2 YYDKDF (reference sequence). The CDR3 runs 13 residues. CDR3 sequence: CATSRAPREKLFF. CDR3 nucleotide sequence: TGTGCCACCAGCAGAGCTCCTCGGGAAAAACTGTTTTTT.

This rearrangement joins TRBV28 to TRBJ2-7; D may be TRBD1 (6 bases). Germline CDR1 and CDR2: MDHEN and SYDVKM. Trimming removed 7 bases from V and 7 bases from J, with 35 bases in between. The CDR3 has 19 residues. CDR3 protein: CASKSQGTLDFYVNEEQYF. CDR3 nucleotide sequence: TGTGCCAGCAAGTCACAGGGAACCCTTGACTTCTACGTGAATGAGGAGCAGTACTTC. The whole variable domain, remainder taken from reference TRBV28 and TRBJ2-7, is DVKVTQSSRYLVKRTGEKVFLECVQDMDHENMFWYRQDPGLGLRLIYFSYDVKMKEKGDIPEGYSVSREKKERFSLILESASTNQTSMYLCASKSQGTLDFYVNEEQYFGPGTRLTVT.

The CDR3 DNA reads TGTGCCAGCAGCTTGGGGCAGTCATACGAGCAGTACTTC. This sequence encodes CASSLGQSYEQYF. The chain has TRBV5-8 and TRBJ2-7; the D is unclear. V lost 0 bases and J lost 4, with 8 bases in between. This CDR3 region has 13 residues. Germline CDR1 is SGHTS and CDR2 is YDEGEE.

This chain joins TRBV30 and TRBJ2-1, with D tentatively TRBD2 (5 bases). With 0 bases removed from V and 4 bases from J, the gap between germline ends came to 10 bases. This CDR3 is 14 amino acids long. Germline CDR1 is GTSNPN and CDR2 is SVGIG (reference sequence). The CDR3 nucleotides are TGTGCCTGGAGTGTACGGACTCCATACAATGAGCAGTTCTTC. It encodes CAWSVRTPYNEQFF.

The chain joins TRBV27 to TRBJ1-6, with D unresolved. Trimming cost V 2 bases and J 7 bases, with 9 bases left between them. The germline V gene encodes CDR1 MNHEY and CDR2 SMNVEV (reference sequence). This CDR3 has 14 residues. CDR3: CASSLIPSNSPLHF. CDR3 coding DNA: TGTGCCAGCAGTTTAATCCCATCAAATTCACCCCTCCACTTT.

V gene TRBV5-1 combines with J gene TRBJ1-2; TRBD1 aligns across 9 bases. This CDR3 spans 15 amino acids. Germline V gene lookup returns CDR1 SGHRS and CDR2 YFSETQ. J gave up 1 base and V 4 bases, and 5 bases lay outside the gene matches. CDR3: CASSVPGQGNYGYTF. The CDR3 nucleotides read TGCGCCAGCAGCGTTCCGGGACAGGGTAACTATGGCTACACCTTC.

The V gene is TRBV7-8, the J gene TRBJ2-7; 9 bases agree with TRBD2. This CDR3 has 15 amino acids. Trimming at V came to 1 base and at J to 5 bases, leaving 6 bases not matched to a gene. CDR1 and CDR2 from the germline V gene are SGHVS and FQNEAQ. CDR3 residues: CASSLGLAGWNEQYF. The CDR3 DNA reads TGTGCCAGCAGCTTAGGGCTAGCGGGGTGGAACGAGCAGTACTTC.

This chain connects TRBV6-5 to TRBJ2-5; 7 bases align to TRBD2. Trimming removed 6 bases from V and 1 base from J; junction bases left unmatched: 5. Germline V gives CDR1 MNHEY, CDR2 SVGAGI. The CDR3 totals 14 residues. The CDR3 bases are TGTGCCAGCAGAGCGGGGCTCTTCCAAGAGACCCAGTACTTC. Its translation: CASRAGLFQETQYF.

The chain employs TRBV11-2 and TRBJ2-2, with 7 bases matching TRBD2. Germline CDR1 reads SGHAT; CDR2 reads FQNNGV. Trimming removed 5 bases from V and 4 bases from J; junction bases left unmatched: 4. CDR3 length equals 14 residues. DNA of the CDR3: TGTGCCAGCAGCACAACGGGGGGCACCGGGGAGCTGTTTTTT. Translation gives CASSTTGGTGELFF.

This chain joins TRBV7-6 and TRBJ2-1; 9 nucleotides agree with TRBD2. CDR1 and CDR2 from the germline V gene are SGHVS and FNYEAQ. There are 14 residues in the CDR3. V trimming: 3 bases; J trimming: 9 bases; junction bases outside the gene matches: 6. As DNA, the CDR3 is TGTGCCAGCAGCTTGGCGGGGGGGATGGGTGAGCAGTTCTTC. This gives the protein CASSLAGGMGEQFF. Full variable domain (outside the CDR3, taken from reference TRBV7-6 and TRBJ2-1): GAGVSQSPRYKVTKRGQDVALRCDPISGHVSLYWYRQALGQGPEFLTYFNYEAQQDKSGLPNDRFSAERPEGSISTLTIQRTEQRDSAMYRCASSLAGGMGEQFFGPGTRLTVL.

The CDR3 region has the DNA TGTGCCAGTAGTATAATGGCGGATTCCGAGAGCTCCTACAATGAGCAGTTCTTC. Protein product: CASSIMADSESSYNEQFF. The V gene is TRBV19, the J gene TRBJ2-1; D remains ambiguous. The CDR3 totals 18 residues. With 2 bases removed from V and 0 bases from J, the gap between germline ends came to 17 bases. Germline V gene lookup returns CDR1 LNHDA and CDR2 SQIVND (reference sequence).